This TCR beta chain was captured by sequencing in a study of blood T cells in healthy people across ages. Study-wide results and limits: Older age went with lower TCR beta diversity per million T cells, in a roughly linear way.

This clonotype was found a few times. The antigen remains unidentified. Using a J-beta primer mix together with a sample-barcoded 5' primer, a second PCR was run for roughly 6 to 11 cycles. TCRdb passed the 5' RACE reads through MiXCR, listing each CDR3 protein once. Of hundreds of thousands of distinct CDR3 sequences listed, about 26% are singletons. The CDR3 is 14 residues long. The V and J ends lost 1 base and 2 bases, in that order; junction bases with no gene match: 2. These data were likewise used in another study, on T cells of mothers and their children. This second study notes: Per 15 ul, 1.5 ug of RNA was used, with all extracted RNA going into cDNA synthesis. Per child, 2.5 million to 3.5 million TCR beta CDR3 reads were obtained, against over 10 million per mother.

This chain joins TRBV12-3 or TRBV12-4 and TRBJ2-7, with TRBD1 matching over 7 bases. Sequencing input: blood. The receptor was isolated from a boy aged 5 to 17 in good health. The CDR3 region has the DNA TGTGCCAGCAGTTTAGGGGACAGCCCCTACGAGCAGTACTTC. Encoded protein: CASSLGDSPYEQYF.